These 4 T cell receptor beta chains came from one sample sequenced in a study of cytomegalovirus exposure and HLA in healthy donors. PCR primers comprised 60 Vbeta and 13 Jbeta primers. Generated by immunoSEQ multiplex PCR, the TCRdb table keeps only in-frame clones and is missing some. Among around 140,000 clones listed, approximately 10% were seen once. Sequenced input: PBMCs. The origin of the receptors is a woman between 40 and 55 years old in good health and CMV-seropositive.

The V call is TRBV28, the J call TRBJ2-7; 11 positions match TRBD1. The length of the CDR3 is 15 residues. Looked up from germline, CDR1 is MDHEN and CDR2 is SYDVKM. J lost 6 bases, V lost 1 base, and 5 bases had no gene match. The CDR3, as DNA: TGTGCCAGCAGTTTATCCGGGACAGGGGGTTCCGAGCAGTACTTC. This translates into CASSLSGTGGSEQYF.

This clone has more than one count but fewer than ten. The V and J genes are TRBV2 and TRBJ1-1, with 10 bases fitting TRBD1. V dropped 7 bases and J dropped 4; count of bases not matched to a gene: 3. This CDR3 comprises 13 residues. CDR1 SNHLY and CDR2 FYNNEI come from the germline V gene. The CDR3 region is CASIRDRGTEAFF. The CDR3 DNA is TGTGCCAGCATTCGGGACAGGGGCACTGAAGCTTTCTTT.

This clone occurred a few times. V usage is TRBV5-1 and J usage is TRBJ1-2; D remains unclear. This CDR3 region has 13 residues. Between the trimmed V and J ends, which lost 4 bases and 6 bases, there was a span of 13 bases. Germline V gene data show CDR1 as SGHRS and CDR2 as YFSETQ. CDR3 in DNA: TGCGCCAGCAGCAATTCGGGGTTTGATGGCTACACCTTC. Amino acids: CASSNSGFDGYTF.

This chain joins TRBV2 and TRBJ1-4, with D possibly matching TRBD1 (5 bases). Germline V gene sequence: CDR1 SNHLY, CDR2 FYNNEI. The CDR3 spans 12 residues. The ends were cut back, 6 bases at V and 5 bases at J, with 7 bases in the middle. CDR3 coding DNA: TGTGCCAGCAGCAGGGTGAATGAAAAACTGTTTTTT. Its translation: CASSRVNEKLFF.